This T cell receptor (beta chain) was recovered during a study of chemoradiotherapy in HPV16-positive cancers (dated by TCRdb to between 2021 and 2023). As for the study more broadly: Using functional T-cell assays on cells from two HPV16-positive patients, the researchers defined candidate HPV-specific T-cell clones and common TCR motifs. The study asked whether T-cell immunity to the HPV oncoproteins E6 and E7 changes during chemoradiotherapy and whether this immunity affects survival. The candidate HPV-specific TCRs and motifs were subsequently tracked in TCR repertoires obtained from roughly 90 patients with HPV-related cancers. Results and caveats for the whole study, not just this receptor: The survival association was reported for HPV16-positive patients, and the functional definition of HPV-specific T cells was derived from only a couple of HPV16-positive patients. Among HPV16-positive patients, expansion of HPV-responsive T cells during chemoradiotherapy was associated with better recurrence-free survival. Expansion of candidate HPV-specific clones and E7-related TCR motifs was observed in the tumor microenvironment during treatment, whereas no such expansion was observed for non-HPV-specific T cells.

In regard to this clone: The clone's antigen remains unknown. No base quality information exists; no much larger clone differs at one position.

Repertoires were sampled repeatedly over the course of chemoradiotherapy, so clonal expansion could be followed in the tumor microenvironment. Library preparation was by the immunoSEQ multiplex PCR assay. In its TCRdb copy, this immuneACCESS table keeps in-frame sequences only and misses some clones. Where compared with another copy, unresolved V genes explain less than half of these, and the others have no known cause. The sample table contains 6,000 or so clones; only one count was recorded for 80% to 95% of them. The top ten clones comprise under 2% of the sample. Here the sequenced sample was blood, taken from a patient who underwent chemoradiotherapy. The sequence was obtained from a human donor with HPV-associated anogenital cancer.

This receptor has the CDR3 CATSRDNSQETQYF. The DNA sequence follows: TGTGCCACCAGCAGAGATAACAGCCAAGAGACCCAGTACTTC. The rearranged chain carries TRBV15 and TRBJ2-5; the D segment cannot be called with confidence. According to the germline V gene (reference sequence), CDR1 reads LNHNV and CDR2 reads YYDKDF. The junction carries 6 bases between V and J, which are trimmed by 0 bases and 1 base respectively. Taken from cysteine to phenylalanine, the CDR3 has 14 residues. The sequence is cut down to CDR3 DNA, 42 bases in frame from base 1.